This passage covers 11 T cell receptor beta chains from one sample sequenced in a study of cytomegalovirus exposure and HLA in healthy donors. 13 Jbeta primers and 60 Vbeta primers were used for the PCR. Profiling relied on immunoSEQ multiplex PCR, and the TCRdb table lists in-frame clones only, not all of them. The repertoire holds fewer than 200,000 clones, with more than 65% as singletons. The sequenced sample consisted of PBMCs. These receptors were collected from a male donor in good health and CMV-seronegative.

The chain employs TRBV9 and TRBJ2-3; weak D call: TRBD2 (6 bases). V lost 2 bases and J 0 bases, leaving 13 bases between the germline ends. CDR1 is SGDLS, CDR2 YYNGEE, per germline. The CDR3 extends over 16 amino acids. This CDR3 is CASSVLASTSTDTQYF. The DNA of the CDR3 is TGTGCCAGCAGCGTTCTAGCGTCCACTAGCACAGATACGCAGTATTTT.

The V gene is TRBV11-1, the J gene TRBJ2-1, with 7 nucleotides matching TRBD1. With V trimmed by 4 bases and J by 8 bases, 8 bases remained unmatched. The CDR3 is 14 residues long. Looked up from germline, CDR1 is SGHAT and CDR2 is FQDESV (reference sequence). The CDR3 reads CASSSTTGFHEQFF. The CDR3 region has the DNA TGTGCCAGCAGCTCCACGACAGGGTTCCATGAGCAGTTCTTC.

DNA for the CDR3: TGTGCCAGCAGCCTTCAGACAGGGATGAACACTGAAGCTTTCTTT. Translation gives CASSLQTGMNTEAFF. The V and J genes are TRBV7-2 and TRBJ1-1, with 7 bases identical to TRBD1. The CDR3 has 15 residues. Trimming took 5 bases from V and 0 from J; bases not matched to a gene: 6. The germline CDR1 and CDR2 sequences are SGHTA and FQGNSA.

This rearrangement joins TRBV28 to TRBJ2-2, with 10 bases fitting TRBD2. CDR1 is MDHEN and CDR2 is SYDVKM in the germline V gene. J was trimmed by 4 bases and V by 8 bases; bases with no gene match: 7. The length of the CDR3 is 15 residues. The CDR3 coding sequence is TGTGCCAGCTTACGTCTAGCGGGAGTCACCGGGGAGCTGTTTTTT. Translated, it gives CASLRLAGVTGELFF.

The rearrangement joins TRBV30 to TRBJ2-7; unclear D gene. This CDR3 region has 14 residues. In germline, CDR1 is GTSNPN, CDR2 SVGIG (reference sequence). The germline V and J ends were trimmed by 1 base and 0 bases, with 10 bases remaining between them. CDR3 coding DNA: TGTGCCTGGAGTGGAACATCTGACTCCTACGAGCAGTACTTC. Translating it yields CAWSGTSDSYEQYF.

This chain links TRBV5-1 with TRBJ2-3, with D possibly matching TRBD1 (5 bases). The CDR3 consists of 17 residues. The V and J ends lost 0 bases and 2 bases respectively, with 16 bases between them. Per the germline V gene, CDR1 is SGHRS and CDR2 is YFSETQ. The CDR3: CASSLGRQLPHTDTQYF. The CDR3 DNA is TGCGCCAGCAGCTTGGGCAGACAGCTCCCGCACACAGATACGCAGTATTTT.

The CDR3 nucleotides read TGTGCCTGGAGGGTCACAGGGACAGGGAACACCGGGGAGCTGTTTTTT. Translation gives CAWRVTGTGNTGELFF. The gene calls are TRBV30 and TRBJ2-2; 8 nucleotides match TRBD1. CDR3 size: 16 residues. After removal of 3 bases from V and 1 base from J, the junction contained 7 bases not matched to a gene. The germline gives CDR1 GTSNPN, CDR2 SVGIG (reference sequence). Filled out from reference TRBV30 and TRBJ2-2, the complete variable domain reads SQTIHQWPATLVQPVGSPLSLECTVEGTSNPNLYWYRQAAGRGLQLLFYSVGIGQISSEVPQNLSASRPQDRQFILSSKKLLLSDSGFYLCAWRVTGTGNTGELFFGEGSRLTVL.

The chain joins TRBV7-9 to TRBJ2-7; weak D call: TRBD1 (6 bases). The CDR3 loop spans 12 amino acids. Germline lookup yields CDR1 SEHNR and CDR2 FQNEAQ (reference sequence). Trimming stripped 4 bases from V and 6 bases from J, with 10 bases between. Here the CDR3 reads CASSSDSGEQYF. In nucleotides, the CDR3 is TGTGCCAGCAGCTCGGACAGCGGCGAGCAGTACTTC.

The chain has TRBV11-2 and TRBJ2-3; TRBD2 is a possible D gene (5 bases). The CDR3 contains 14 residues. Deletions cut 1 base from V and 6 bases from J, with 11 bases between. Looked up from germline, CDR1 is SGHAT and CDR2 is FQNNGV. The DNA of the CDR3 is TGTGCCAGCAGCTTAGCGGGGAAGAAGGATACGCAGTATTTT. It yields the protein CASSLAGKKDTQYF.

CDR3 amino acids: CASSLYEAGGGETQYF. Here the CDR3 DNA reads TGTGCCAGCAGTTTATATGAAGCGGGGGGAGGGGAGACCCAGTACTTC. This chain links TRBV28 with TRBJ2-5; the match to TRBD2 covers 9 bases. Germline V gene data show CDR1 as MDHEN and CDR2 as SYDVKM. Trimming took 1 base from V and 5 from J; bases not matched to a gene: 8. The CDR3 is 16 residues long.

V usage is TRBV27 and J usage is TRBJ2-3, with 13 bases matching TRBD2. CDR3 length: 16 amino acids. With 8 bases clipped from V and 3 bases from J, the junction kept 8 bases outside the gene matches. Germline V lookup: CDR1 MNHEY, CDR2 SMNVEV (reference sequence). This chain's CDR3 is CASGGLAGRRTDTQYF. The CDR3 DNA sequence: TGTGCCAGCGGGGGACTAGCGGGACGCCGAACAGATACGCAGTATTTT.